This T cell receptor (beta chain) was sequenced for a study of blood T cell repertoires in COVID-19. Study summary: Acute-phase and convalescent COVID-19 samples originated in the United States, Italy and Spain.

The germline V gene encodes CDR1 LNHDA and CDR2 SQIVND (reference sequence). The CDR3 has 16 amino acids. V lost 8 bases, J lost 5 bases, and 15 bases stayed unmatched. The data were produced by immunoSEQ multiplex PCR, yet TCRdb's version contains in-frame clones alone and is incomplete. The table has about 220,000 clones, roughly 90% seen once. The sequence derives from a man aged 40-55 years with active or convalescent COVID-19. The specimen sequenced was peripheral blood. This rearrangement joins TRBV19 to TRBJ2-1; 7 nucleotides align to TRBD1. The CDR3 DNA follows: TGTGCCAGTGGGGCAGGGGGTTTCGCGGTCCACAATGAGCAGTTCTTC. Protein sequence: CASGAGGFAVHNEQFF.